This TCR beta chain was identified in a study of T cell responses to AZD1222 COVID-19 vaccine (dated by TCRdb to 2020 to 2022). For context, the study as a whole: AZD1222 recipients whose second dose came at about 4 weeks and those whose second dose came at about 12 weeks were combined into one group, since spike-specific TCR depth and breadth did not differ between the two schedules. TCR sequencing was performed for about 240 trial participants, of whom 200 to 220 were given two doses of AZD1222 and roughly 25 were given two doses of MenACWY control vaccine. Enrollment into the trials was organized by age into subgroups of 18-55, 56-69 and 70-plus years, and those subgroups contained roughly 160, 29 and 62 TCR-sequenced participants, respectively. Beyond this particular receptor, the publication reports: Because no samples from the day 14 peak response were available, repertoires could be characterized only after the peak T cell response. A significant rise in spike-specific TCR breadth and depth was observed after two AZD1222 doses relative to day 0 and relative to MenACWY recipients. The 56-69-year group was small, and its depth increase did not reach significance, likely because of low power. Only five to seven AZD1222 recipients were SARS-CoV-2 seropositive at baseline, limiting conclusions about previously exposed vaccinees. Participants were mostly white British and included more females than males, and it was suggested by the authors that clonal diversity may have been underestimated. Nearly half of unique spike-specific TCRs reportedly recognized epitopes outside regions mutated in the B.1.351 and B.1.1.7 variants. CD4 TCRs associated with the vaccine covered the entire spike protein, and the dominant responses were in regions 160-218 and 743-854.

As for this clone: This receptor's antigen is unknown. No clone much larger than this one lies a single base away; base qualities are absent.

The CDR3 regions of human TCRbeta chains were subjected to immunosequencing. For the original study's pipeline: Repertoire TCRs were checked for matches against a reference library of SARS-CoV-2-specific TCRs that had been generated using the MIRA antigen-specificity platform. Breadth meant the fraction of unique TCRs that were SARS-CoV-2-associated, whereas depth meant the fraction of total T cells that were SARS-CoV-2-associated. Using the MIRA data, each spike-specific TCR was mapped to the spike region that the TCR reacts to and placed in a CD4 or CD8 class. Log10-transformed breadth and depth values were compared by one-way ANOVA with Sidak's multiple comparisons tests. Held by TCRdb, this immuneACCESS table contains in-frame sequences only and omits some clones. Under half of the omission traces to an unresolved V gene where checked; the cause of the rest is unknown. V and J calls and clone size follow that table, whereas D and trimming were derived from the DNA. This sample holds about 120,000 clones; 88% were observed only once. Together, the top ten hold under 6.5% of the sample.

According to the study, the label for this sample's time point signals: baseline before first vaccination. Samples from vaccinated people were obtained from the UK trials COV001 and COV002, which included a single-blind randomized controlled phase 2/3 trial of AZD1222 (ChAdOx1 nCoV-19) in healthy adults. For TCRbeta chain sequencing, PBMC samples from trial participants were taken at day 0 and at day 28 after the second dose. CDR3 length: 16 amino acids, cysteine to phenylalanine. Only the CDR3 region is kept as DNA, spanning 48 bases read in frame from base 1. CDR1 MGHRA and CDR2 YSYEKL were looked up in the germline V gene. V loses 1 base of germline sequence and J loses 2 bases, and the interval between the two ends is 11 bases.

This receptor chain uses TRBV4-1 and TRBJ2-2; possibly the D gene is TRBD1, per 6 matching bases. The sequencing used peripheral blood, collected on day 0 of AZD1222 vaccination. The clonotype was recovered from an adult in good health. In nucleotides, the sequence is TGCGCCAGCAGCCAAGCAGGGGCCGAAAACACCGGGGAGCTGTTTTTT. Its translation is CASSQAGAENTGELFF.